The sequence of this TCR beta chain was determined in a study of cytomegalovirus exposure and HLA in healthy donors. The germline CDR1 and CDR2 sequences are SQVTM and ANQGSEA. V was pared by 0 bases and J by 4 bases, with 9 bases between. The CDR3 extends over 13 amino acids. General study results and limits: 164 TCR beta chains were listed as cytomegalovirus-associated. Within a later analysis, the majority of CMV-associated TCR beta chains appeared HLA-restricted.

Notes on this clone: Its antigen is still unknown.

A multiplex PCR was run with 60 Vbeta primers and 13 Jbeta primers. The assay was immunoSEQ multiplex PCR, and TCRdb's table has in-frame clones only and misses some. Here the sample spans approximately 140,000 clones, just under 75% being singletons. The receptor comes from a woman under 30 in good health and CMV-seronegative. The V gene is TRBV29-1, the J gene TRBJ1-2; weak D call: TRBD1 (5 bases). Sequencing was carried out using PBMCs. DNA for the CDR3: TGCAGCGTTGAAGAGGGGGGACTCTATGGCTACACCTTC. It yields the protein CSVEEGGLYGYTF.